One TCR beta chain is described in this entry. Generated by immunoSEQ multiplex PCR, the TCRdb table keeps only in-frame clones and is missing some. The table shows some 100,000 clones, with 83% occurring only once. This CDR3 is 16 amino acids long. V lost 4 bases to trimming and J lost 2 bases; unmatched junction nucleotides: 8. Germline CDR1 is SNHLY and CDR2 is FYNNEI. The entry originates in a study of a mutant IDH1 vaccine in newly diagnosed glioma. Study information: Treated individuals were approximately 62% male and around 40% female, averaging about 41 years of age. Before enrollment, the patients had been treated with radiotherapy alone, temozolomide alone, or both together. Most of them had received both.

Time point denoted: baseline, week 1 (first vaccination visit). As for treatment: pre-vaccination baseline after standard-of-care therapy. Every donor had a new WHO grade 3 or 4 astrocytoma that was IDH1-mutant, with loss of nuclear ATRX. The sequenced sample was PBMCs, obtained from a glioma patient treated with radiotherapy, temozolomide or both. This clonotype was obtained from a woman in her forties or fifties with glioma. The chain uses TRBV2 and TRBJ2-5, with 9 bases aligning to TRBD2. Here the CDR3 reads CASSGRLAGTQETQYF. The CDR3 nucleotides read TGTGCCAGCAGTGGGAGGCTAGCGGGGACTCAAGAGACCCAGTACTTC.